These 27 T cell receptor beta chains share one sample of origin, sequenced in a study of control samples from healthy donors and cancer patients. Here immunoSEQ multiplex PCR was the method, and the copy in TCRdb shows in-frame clones only, minus some. In the table there are approximately 140,000 clones, under 95% of which are singletons. Sequencing input: blood. The source of these receptors is a man younger than 35 in good health.

The rearrangement uses TRBV7-8 and TRBJ1-1, with 8 bases aligning to TRBD1. V was clipped by 5 bases and J by 5 bases; unmatched bases: 7. Germline loops: CDR1 SGHVS, CDR2 FQNEAQ. CDR3 length: 14 residues. DNA for the CDR3: TGTGCCAGCAGCCCGGCGACAGGGGAGACTGAAGCTTTCTTT. Its translation is CASSPATGETEAFF.

This chain links TRBV9 with TRBJ1-1, with unresolved D. V was clipped by 3 bases and J by 5 bases, with 8 bases between them. This CDR3 spans 12 amino acids. Per germline, CDR1 SGDLS and CDR2 YYNGEE. CDR3 loop: CASSGIGTEAFF. The CDR3, as DNA: TGTGCCAGCAGCGGTATAGGGACTGAAGCTTTCTTT.

The gene calls are TRBV27 and TRBJ1-4; D uncertain. The CDR3 is 15 amino acids. Trimming cost V 5 bases and J 0 bases, with 10 bases left between them. From germline, CDR1 is MNHEY and CDR2 SMNVEV (reference sequence). The CDR3 protein is CASSTRVATNEKLFF. CDR3 bases: TGTGCCAGCAGTACCCGGGTTGCAACTAATGAAAAACTGTTTTTT.

V is TRBV4-1 and J is TRBJ2-3; 10 nucleotides line up with TRBD2. This CDR3 is 16 amino acids long. J was trimmed by 0 bases and V by 7 bases; bases with no gene match: 7. Germline V gives CDR1 MGHRA, CDR2 YSYEKL. The CDR3 coding sequence is TGCGCCAGCACCCTACTAGCGGGGCATAGCACAGATACGCAGTATTTT. The encoded protein is CASTLLAGHSTDTQYF.

The V gene is TRBV29-1, the J gene TRBJ2-2, with D perhaps TRBD1 or TRBD2 (5 bases each). The V gene lost 6 bases and the J gene lost 6 bases, with 14 bases spanning the gap. The CDR3 consists of 13 residues. Germline CDR1 and CDR2: SQVTM and ANQGSEA. CDR3 DNA sequence: TGCAGCGTGGTCCGTTTGGGGGCCGGGGAGCTGTTTTTT. Amino acids: CSVVRLGAGELFF.

The chain joins TRBV7-8 to TRBJ1-6; possible D gene TRBD1, 5 bases. Per the germline V gene, CDR1 is SGHVS and CDR2 is FQNEAQ. With 2 bases removed from V and 7 bases from J, the gap between germline ends came to 9 bases. The CDR3 is made up of 14 amino acids. CDR3 sequence reads: CASSLRRGNSPLHF. CDR3 nucleotides: TGTGCCAGCAGCTTAAGACGGGGGAATTCACCCCTCCACTTT.

This chain links TRBV5-4 with TRBJ2-5; TRBD2 matches at 7 bases. J lost 5 bases, V lost 0 bases, and 10 bases had no gene match. This CDR3 comprises 16 residues. CDR1 SGHNT and CDR2 YYREEE come from the germline V gene (reference sequence). The CDR3: CASSLALAGSRETQYF. The CDR3 DNA is TGTGCCAGCAGCTTGGCCTTAGCGGGTAGTAGGGAGACCCAGTACTTC.

The chain combines TRBV21-1 with TRBJ1-1. TRBV21-1 corresponds to a pseudogene. The CDR3 has 14 residues. DNA for the CDR3: TGTGCCAGCAGCCCCAGAAGGCCTGGCACTGAAGCTTTCTTT. Its translation is CASSPRRPGTEAFF.

This chain joins TRBV18 and TRBJ1-4; possible D gene TRBD1, 6 bases. V lost 3 bases and J lost 0, with 11 bases in between. CDR3 length: 16 residues. CDR1 is KGHSH and CDR2 is LQKENI in the germline V gene. The CDR3 sequence is CASSPDRQPTNEKLFF. CDR3 DNA: TGTGCCAGCTCACCGGACAGACAGCCAACTAATGAAAAACTGTTTTTT.

The rearrangement uses TRBV30 and TRBJ1-2, with 7 bases identical to TRBD1. Per germline, CDR1 GTSNPN and CDR2 SVGIG (reference sequence). The CDR3 has 14 residues. After removal of 5 bases from V and 5 bases from J, the junction contained 11 bases not matched to a gene. The CDR3 DNA is TGTGCCTGGGGGGACAGATCCAGGCATTATGGCTACACCTTC. This encodes CAWGDRSRHYGYTF.

The rearrangement uses TRBV19 and TRBJ2-7; 11 positions agree with TRBD1. CDR1 and CDR2 from the germline V gene are LNHDA and SQIVND (reference sequence). The CDR3 loop spans 13 amino acids. The trim removed 9 bases at V and 4 bases at J, leaving 5 bases unmatched. The CDR3 DNA follows: TGTGCCAGCTATGGACAGGGGGCTTACGAGCAGTACTTC. Its translation is CASYGQGAYEQYF.

The gene calls are TRBV5-1 and TRBJ1-5; weak D call: TRBD1 (5 bases). V lost 1 base, J lost 5 bases, and 13 bases lay in between. This CDR3 region has 15 residues. Germline assignment: CDR1 SGHRS and CDR2 YFSETQ. The CDR3 spells CASSLFSRADQPQHF. CDR3 nucleotide sequence: TGCGCCAGCAGCTTGTTTTCCAGGGCTGATCAGCCCCAGCATTTT.

The chain recombines TRBV27 with TRBJ2-1; the D is unclear. There are 15 residues in the CDR3. The V gene's germline CDR1 is MNHEY and CDR2 SMNVEV (reference sequence). V was shortened by 5 bases and J by 0 bases, with 11 bases between the two germline ends. The CDR3 region is CASSPDLSSYNEQFF. Written as DNA, the CDR3 is TGTGCCAGCAGTCCCGACTTGAGCTCCTACAATGAGCAGTTCTTC.

J is TRBJ1-3 and V is TRBV19; TRBD1 matches 7 bases. The CDR3 is 15 amino acids. Germline V gene sequence: CDR1 LNHDA, CDR2 SQIVND (reference sequence). With 7 bases clipped from V and 3 bases from J, the junction kept 9 bases outside the gene matches. Here the CDR3 DNA reads TGTGCCAGTACCCCGGGCAGGGGGAATGGAAACACCATATATTTT. Protein sequence: CASTPGRGNGNTIYF.

This chain uses TRBV5-1 with TRBJ2-3, with D unclear. This CDR3 is built from 12 residues. Trimming removed 4 bases from V and 6 bases from J, with 9 bases in between. CDR1 is SGHRS, CDR2 YFSETQ, per germline. CDR3 in DNA: TGCGCCAGCAGCCCAGCTGGGGATACGCAGTATTTT. Translating gives CASSPAGDTQYF.

The chain uses TRBV19 and TRBJ1-5; 7 bases are shared with TRBD1. Trimming took 3 bases from V and 0 from J; bases not matched to a gene: 8. This CDR3 comprises 17 residues. CDR1 and CDR2 from the germline V gene are LNHDA and SQIVND (reference sequence). The CDR3 region has the DNA TGTGCCAGTAGTATTCTCGGGGACAGATATAGCAATCAGCCCCAGCATTTT. Translated: CASSILGDRYSNQPQHF.

The chain couples TRBV5-6 to TRBJ1-1; possible D gene TRBD1, 5 bases. V lost 0 bases and J 5 bases, leaving 11 bases between the germline ends. Germline V gene lookup returns CDR1 SGHDT and CDR2 YYEEEE. The CDR3 runs 14 residues. The CDR3 nucleotides are TGTGCCAGCAGCTTGGTAGGGGTAGGTACTGAAGCTTTCTTT. Protein: CASSLVGVGTEAFF.

J is TRBJ2-3 and V is TRBV24-1; D not certain. Germline V gives CDR1 KGHDR, CDR2 SFDVKD. The CDR3 runs 11 residues. Trimming left V 7 bases short and J 2 bases short, with 3 bases between. This chain's CDR3 is CATSATDTQYF. Written as DNA, the CDR3 is TGTGCCACCAGCGCCACAGATACGCAGTATTTT.

The rearrangement uses TRBV15 and TRBJ2-6; no clear D. The germline V and J ends were trimmed by 2 bases and 0 bases, with 20 bases remaining between them. The CDR3 spans 20 residues. The V gene's germline CDR1 is LNHNV and CDR2 YYDKDF (reference sequence). The CDR3 DNA is TGTGCCACCAGCAGATTCCCCTGGGCCGCCAATCTCTCTGGGGCCAACGTCCTGACTTTC. Translation gives CATSRFPWAANLSGANVLTF.

This rearrangement joins TRBV4-1 to TRBJ2-3; D unresolved. Germline V gives CDR1 MGHRA, CDR2 YSYEKL. The CDR3 has 16 amino acids. The ends were cut back, 0 bases at V and 2 bases at J, with 12 bases in the middle. In DNA form, the CDR3 reads TGCGCCAGCAGCCAAGATCTACGGCGGTACACAGATACGCAGTATTTT. Its translation: CASSQDLRRYTDTQYF.

The V gene is TRBV11-2, the J gene TRBJ2-1; the match to TRBD1 covers 9 bases. V lost 3 bases, J lost 6 bases, and 6 bases stayed unmatched. Per germline, CDR1 SGHAT and CDR2 FQNNGV. CDR3 length: 15 amino acids. The CDR3 nucleotides are TGTGCCAGCAGCTTGGGACAGGGTGGGGGCAATGAGCAGTTCTTC. Translated: CASSLGQGGGNEQFF.

The chain employs TRBV7-2 and TRBJ2-7; unclear D gene. Per germline, CDR1 SGHTA and CDR2 FQGNSA. The CDR3 contains 13 residues. V lost 4 bases and J lost 6, with 13 bases in between. CDR3 nucleotides: TGTGCCAGCAGCTGGGTGGGGAACGGCGAGCAGTACTTC. This translates into CASSWVGNGEQYF.

The V and J genes are TRBV6-5 and TRBJ2-7; either TRBD1 or TRBD2 may fit D (5 bases each). This CDR3 region has 15 residues. Trimming took 6 bases from V and 5 from J, leaving 20 bases between them. Germline V gene sequence: CDR1 MNHEY, CDR2 SVGAGI. CDR3 nucleotides: TGTGCCAGCAGAGTTTTGAGGGGATCGCTAGACGAGCAGTACTTC. Translation: CASRVLRGSLDEQYF.

The V gene is TRBV19, the J gene TRBJ1-2; no firm D call. V lost 5 bases and J lost 5, with 15 bases in between. This CDR3 spans 14 amino acids. Looked up from germline, CDR1 is LNHDA and CDR2 is SQIVND (reference sequence). The CDR3 DNA sequence: TGTGCCAGTAGTCAGGAGGTATTAGTGTATGGCTACACCTTC. Protein sequence: CASSQEVLVYGYTF. The full variable domain, in which reference TRBV19 and TRBJ1-2 provide the parts outside the CDR3, is DGGITQSPKYLFRKEGQNVTLSCEQNLNHDAMYWYRQDPGQGLRLIYYSQIVNDFQKGDIAEGYSVSREKKESFPLTVTSAQKNPTAFYLCASSQEVLVYGYTFGSGTRLTVV.

V is TRBV11-3 and J is TRBJ2-3; 7 nucleotides align to TRBD2. The CDR3 sequence is 14 residues long. Trimming at V came to 5 bases and at J to 1 base, leaving 3 bases not matched to a gene. The germline CDR1 and CDR2 sequences are SGHNT and YENEEA. The CDR3 nucleotides are TGTGCCAGCAGCCGGGGGGTTGGCACAGATACGCAGTATTTT. It yields the protein CASSRGVGTDTQYF. Filled out from reference TRBV11-3 and TRBJ2-3, the complete variable domain reads EAGVVQSPRYKIIEKKQPVAFWCNPISGHNTLYWYLQNLGQGPELLIRYENEEAVDDSQLPKDRFSAERLKGVDSTLKIQPAELGDSAVYLCASSRGVGTDTQYFGPGTRLTVL.

This chain links TRBV13 with TRBJ1-1; D ambiguous. CDR3 size: 12 residues. The germline V gene encodes CDR1 PRHDT and CDR2 FYEKMQ (reference sequence). With 0 bases removed from V and 6 bases from J, the gap between germline ends came to 5 bases. In DNA, the CDR3 is TGTGCCAGCAGCTTAGGCCTCGCTGAAGCTTTCTTT. Translating gives CASSLGLAEAFF.

This clone was detected only a few times. The chain uses TRBV19 and TRBJ2-7, with D uncertain. The ends were cut back, 5 bases at V and 3 bases at J, with 8 bases in the middle. The CDR3 runs 12 residues. Germline CDR1 LNHDA, CDR2 SQIVND (reference sequence). The CDR3 spells CASSGNSYEQYF. CDR3 nucleotide sequence: TGTGCCAGTAGTGGCAACAGCTACGAGCAGTACTTC.